These 24 T cell receptor beta chains share one sample of origin, sequenced in a study of early T cells in non-severe SARS-CoV-2 infection. TCRdb redid the calling of the 5' RACE reads with MiXCR, one entry per CDR3 protein. The sample holds 25,000 to 35,000 distinct CDR3 sequences, 4.5% to 6.5% seen once. Material for sequencing was whole blood. The receptors derive from an adult who was a healthcare worker with PCR-confirmed SARS-CoV-2 infection or an uninfected control (not recorded which).

This clonotype was found many times. V usage is TRBV7-8 and J usage is TRBJ1-1; a weak D match, TRBD1 (6 bases). Germline V gene sequence: CDR1 SGHVS, CDR2 FQNEAQ. The CDR3 spans 15 residues. V dropped 10 bases and J dropped 2 bases, with 20 bases sitting between them. The CDR3 DNA reads as TGTGCCACCTCATTAATCCAGGGGTTCAACACTGAAGCTTTCTTT. Protein product: CATSLIQGFNTEAFF. Based on the CDR3 plus reference TRBV7-8 and TRBJ1-1, the full variable domain is GAGVSQSPRYKVAKRGQDVALRCDPISGHVSLFWYQQALGQGPEFLTYFQNEAQLDKSGLPSDRFFAERPEGSVSTLKIQRTQQEDSAVYLCATSLIQGFNTEAFFGQGTRLTVV.

This clonotype has ten or more counts. The chain combines TRBV9 with TRBJ1-6; D uncertain. Trimming stripped 1 base from V and 8 bases from J, with 10 bases between. The CDR3 is 14 residues long. Germline V gene data show CDR1 as SGDLS and CDR2 as YYNGEE. CDR3 protein: CASSVFGPDSPLHF. CDR3 coding DNA: TGTGCCAGCAGCGTATTTGGGCCGGATTCACCCCTCCACTTT.

This clonotype was detected many times. The V call is TRBV27, the J call TRBJ2-4; TRBD1 matches 10 bases. The junction had 9 bases not matched to a gene; V was cut back by 4 bases and J by 9 bases. There are 15 residues in the CDR3. The V gene's germline CDR1 is MNHEY and CDR2 SMNVEV (reference sequence). This CDR3 reads CASSSQGTGVRIQYF. The CDR3, as DNA: TGTGCCAGCAGTTCACAGGGGACAGGGGTCCGCATTCAGTACTTC.

V gene TRBV12-3 or TRBV12-4 combines with J gene TRBJ1-2, with D unresolved. Trimming took 1 base from V and 4 from J, leaving 10 bases between them. The length of the CDR3 is 14 residues. This CDR3 is CASSLGGGGYGYTF. The CDR3 DNA sequence: TGTGCCAGCAGTTTAGGCGGAGGCGGCTATGGCTACACCTTC.

The chain joins TRBV28 to TRBJ2-2; D ambiguous. Germline V gene sequence: CDR1 MDHEN, CDR2 SYDVKM. V was clipped by 3 bases and J by 1 base, with 9 bases between them. This CDR3 has 15 amino acids. Here the CDR3 reads CASSLGLVNTGELFF. CDR3 DNA: TGTGCCAGCAGTTTGGGCCTAGTGAACACCGGGGAGCTGTTTTTT.

V and J are TRBV27 and TRBJ1-4, with D possibly matching TRBD1 (5 bases). This CDR3 region has 13 residues. Germline V gene sequence: CDR1 MNHEY, CDR2 SMNVEV (reference sequence). The V end was cut by 4 bases, the J end by 8 bases, with 11 bases between. This CDR3 reads CASSSAGREKLFF. CDR3 nucleotide sequence: TGTGCCAGCAGTTCGGCAGGGCGGGAAAAACTGTTTTTT.

The chain employs TRBV15 and TRBJ2-4; 9 nucleotides match TRBD1. The CDR3 totals 17 residues. V lost 4 bases, J lost 3 bases, and 10 bases stayed unmatched. Germline V gene lookup returns CDR1 LNHNV and CDR2 YYDKDF (reference sequence). CDR3: CATSIHPQGAGKNIQYF. In DNA, the CDR3 is TGTGCCACCAGCATTCATCCACAGGGGGCTGGCAAAAACATTCAGTACTTC.

Many counts were recorded for this clonotype. The CDR3 reads CASSSPYEQYF. Written as DNA, the CDR3 is TGTGCCAGCAGTTCACCCTACGAGCAGTACTTC. V usage is TRBV28 and J usage is TRBJ2-7; no definite D call. Germline CDR1 reads MDHEN; CDR2 reads SYDVKM. V lost 4 bases and J lost 2, with 3 bases in between. This CDR3 has 11 amino acids.

Many counts were recorded for this clonotype. The chain links TRBV28 to TRBJ1-3, with D hard to call. CDR3 length: 12 amino acids. V lost 4 bases, J lost 6 bases, and 7 bases lay in between. CDR1 MDHEN and CDR2 SYDVKM come from the germline V gene. CDR3 amino acids: CASSSRINTIYF. CDR3 DNA sequence: TGTGCCAGCAGTTCCCGAATAAACACCATATATTTT.

J is TRBJ1-1 and V is TRBV10-3; D not resolved. Germline CDR1 is ENHRY and CDR2 is SYGVKD. V shed 3 bases and J shed 1 base, with 12 bases lying between them. The length of the CDR3 is 15 residues. In DNA form, the CDR3 reads TGTGCCATCAGTGACCCTGGACGGACGAACACTGAAGCTTTCTTT. Protein: CAISDPGRTNTEAFF.

This clonotype was seen many times. The chain links TRBV28 to TRBJ2-7; maybe TRBD1 (5 bases). V gave up 7 bases and J gave up 5 bases, with 12 bases separating them. The germline gives CDR1 MDHEN, CDR2 SYDVKM. CDR3 size: 12 residues. The CDR3 nucleotides are TGTGCCAGCACCTCAGGGTCCGACGAGCAGTACTTC. As protein: CASTSGSDEQYF.

On this clonotype itself: One junction end disagrees with the germline gene, perhaps due to a read error. V usage is TRBV29-1 and J usage is TRBJ2-3; possible D gene TRBD2, 5 bases. Germline loops: CDR1 SQVTM, CDR2 ANQGSEA. There are 14 residues in the CDR3. In nucleotides, the CDR3 is TGCAGCGTTGAGGATGTGGCTAGCACATATACGCAGTATTTT. It specifies CSVEDVASTYTQYF.

This clonotype was detected many times. The chain couples TRBV28 to TRBJ1-5; maybe TRBD1 (5 bases). CDR1 is MDHEN and CDR2 is SYDVKM in the germline V gene. This CDR3 region has 12 residues. V was trimmed by 6 bases and J by 5 bases, leaving 8 bases between them. This CDR3 reads CASSPGDQPQHF. DNA for the CDR3: TGTGCCAGCAGCCCGGGGGATCAGCCCCAGCATTTT.

This clonotype was observed at least ten times. This chain joins TRBV28 and TRBJ2-2; 9 nucleotides align to TRBD2. V was clipped by 3 bases and J by 0 bases; unmatched bases: 11. The CDR3 contains 19 residues. Germline CDR1 reads MDHEN; CDR2 reads SYDVKM. The CDR3 region is CASSFPTSGPSANTGELFF. CDR3 nucleotide sequence: TGTGCCAGCAGTTTTCCAACTAGCGGGCCGAGCGCGAACACCGGGGAGCTGTTTTTT.

This clonotype came up many times. This chain connects TRBV20-1 to TRBJ2-1; D is unclear. This CDR3 is 11 amino acids long. The V gene's germline CDR1 is DFQATT and CDR2 SNEGSKA (reference sequence). Trimming took off 5 bases at V and 8 bases at J, with 10 bases between the two ends. In DNA form, the CDR3 reads TGCAGTGCTCCCGCTGGGTATGAGCAGTTCTTC. As protein: CSAPAGYEQFF.

The chain employs TRBV28 and TRBJ2-3, with 10 bases that match TRBD1. Germline V gene lookup returns CDR1 MDHEN and CDR2 SYDVKM. This CDR3 comprises 16 residues. The trim removed 5 bases at V and 3 bases at J, leaving 8 bases unmatched. CDR3 amino acids: CASSPGQGRRTDTQYF. The CDR3 DNA reads TGTGCCAGCAGTCCGGGACAGGGGAGAAGGACAGATACGCAGTATTTT.

This clonotype came up many times. J is TRBJ2-3 and V is TRBV5-1; perhaps D is TRBD1 or TRBD2 (7 bases each). The CDR3 sequence is 16 residues long. With 0 bases removed from V and 6 bases from J, the gap between germline ends came to 17 bases. CDR1 and CDR2 (germline): SGHRS, YFSETQ. CDR3 residues: CASSLELARGGDTQYF. DNA for the CDR3: TGCGCCAGCAGCTTGGAGCTTGCCAGGGGGGGGGATACGCAGTATTTT. The full variable domain, rest sourced from reference TRBV5-1 and TRBJ2-3, is KAGVTQTPRYLIKTRGQQVTLSCSPISGHRSVSWYQQTPGQGLQFLFEYFSETQRNKGNFPGRFSGRQFSNSRSEMNVSTLELGDSALYLCASSLELARGGDTQYFGPGTRLTVL.

This clonotype was seen a handful of times. The V gene is TRBV2, the J gene TRBJ1-5, with 7 bases matching TRBD1. The germline V gene has CDR1 SNHLY and CDR2 FYNNEI. CDR3 size: 11 residues. The trim removed 6 bases at V and 8 bases at J, leaving 1 base unmatched. The CDR3 sequence: CASSRGKPQHF. Written as DNA, the CDR3 is TGTGCCAGCAGCAGGGGGAAGCCCCAGCATTTT.

This clonotype was seen many times. This chain links TRBV27 with TRBJ2-7; D is tentatively TRBD1 or TRBD2 (5 bases each). CDR1 MNHEY and CDR2 SMNVEV come from the germline V gene (reference sequence). The CDR3 runs 16 residues. V lost 0 bases and J 4 bases, leaving 16 bases between the germline ends. CDR3 in amino acids: CASSLSAGSFVYEQYF. The CDR3 DNA reads as TGTGCCAGCAGTTTATCGGCAGGGAGTTTCGTTTACGAGCAGTACTTC.

This clonotype appeared many times. The chain combines TRBV27 with TRBJ2-7; weak D call: TRBD1 (6 bases). V dropped 5 bases and J dropped 6 bases, with 14 bases sitting between them. The length of the CDR3 is 13 residues. CDR1 and CDR2 from the germline V gene are MNHEY and SMNVEV (reference sequence). The CDR3 DNA reads TGTGCCAGCAGTCGAACGACAGGTATCGAGCAGTACTTC. Residues: CASSRTTGIEQYF.

In its sample, this clonotype was seen many times. V and J are TRBV20-1 and TRBJ2-2; 12 positions match TRBD2. CDR1 and CDR2 from the germline V gene are DFQATT and SNEGSKA (reference sequence). The V segment lost 5 bases and the J segment 6 bases; nucleotides outside the gene matches: 7. This CDR3 comprises 15 residues. The chain's CDR3 is CSAGLTSGSAGELFF. The CDR3 nucleotides are TGCAGTGCTGGACTGACTAGCGGGAGTGCCGGGGAGCTGTTTTTT.

At least ten counts were recorded for this clonotype. The rearrangement links TRBV28 to TRBJ1-6; D perhaps matches TRBD1 (6 bases). V was pared by 7 bases and J by 6 bases, with 13 bases between. This CDR3 is 14 amino acids long. Germline lookup yields CDR1 MDHEN and CDR2 SYDVKM. CDR3 sequence: CASTEGVPNSPLHF. CDR3 coding DNA: TGTGCCAGCACCGAGGGGGTACCTAATTCACCCCTCCACTTT.

This chain joins TRBV28 and TRBJ1-1; TRBD1 might be the D (5 bases). The V end was cut by 3 bases, the J end by 0 bases, with 8 bases between. Germline assignment: CDR1 MDHEN and CDR2 SYDVKM. This CDR3 comprises 14 residues. The CDR3: CASSLTDVNTEAFF. The CDR3 region has the DNA TGTGCCAGCAGTTTGACAGATGTGAACACTGAAGCTTTCTTT.

This clonotype has a count of ten or more. The CDR3 here is CASRRGENRAPPYEQYF. The CDR3 nucleotides read TGTGCAAGTCGCCGAGGCGAAAACAGGGCCCCTCCCTACGAGCAGTACTTC. The V gene is TRBV12-2, the J gene TRBJ2-7; the D call in the table, TRBD2, was not verified against the DNA. TRBV12-2 is labeled a pseudogene. The CDR3 loop spans 17 amino acids.